Shown below are 15 T cell receptor beta chains from a single sample sequenced in a study of identical twins. In TCRdb, the 5' RACE reads were re-called with MiXCR into one record per CDR3 protein. The sample consists of about 700,000 distinct CDR3 sequences, 6.1% of them appearing once. Sequencing was carried out using naive T cells sorted from blood. These TCRs come from a man aged 18 to 29 in good health.

The chain uses TRBV2 and TRBJ2-3; D remains unclear. Germline V gene lookup returns CDR1 SNHLY and CDR2 FYNNEI. V lost 0 bases to trimming and J lost 0 bases, with 10 bases between them. The CDR3 has 16 amino acids. CDR3 protein: CASSEAGAASTDTQYF. The CDR3 DNA follows: TGTGCCAGCAGTGAAGCAGGCGCTGCTAGCACAGATACGCAGTATTTT.

In this sample, this clonotype turned up a few times. This sequence joins TRBV24-1 and TRBJ2-5, with 10 positions matching TRBD1. This CDR3 has 13 residues. Trimming removed 12 bases from V and 5 bases from J; junction bases left unmatched: 8. Germline V gene sequence: CDR1 KGHDR, CDR2 SFDVKD. CDR3 loop: CAAATGGRETQYF. DNA of the CDR3: TGTGCCGCCGCGACAGGGGGCAGGGAGACCCAGTACTTC.

This clonotype has only a few counts. The chain carries TRBV28 and TRBJ2-7, with D possibly called TRBD1 or TRBD2 (5 bases each). CDR1 and CDR2 from the germline V gene are MDHEN and SYDVKM. The V end lost 9 bases, the J end lost 0 bases, and 9 bases lay between the germline ends. This CDR3 is 12 amino acids long. The CDR3 loop is CASSGPSYEQYV. In nucleotides, the CDR3 is TGTGCCAGTTCGGGGCCCTCCTACGAGCAGTACGTC.

This clonotype was detected many times. This CDR3 reads CASSPGLVLTDTQYF. CDR3 nucleotide sequence: TGTGCCAGCAGCCCCGGACTAGTCCTTACAGATACGCAGTATTTT. The chain links TRBV12-3 or TRBV12-4 to TRBJ2-3; 7 bases map to TRBD2. CDR3 length equals 15 residues. The V gene end was trimmed by 6 bases and the J gene end by 3 bases; junction bases not matched to a gene: 9.

This clonotype was counted between two and nine times. The V gene is TRBV10-3, the J gene TRBJ2-5, with D tentatively TRBD1 (6 bases). The V and J ends lost 4 bases and 1 base respectively, with 7 bases between them. Per germline, CDR1 ENHRY and CDR2 SYGVKD. The CDR3 has 13 residues. CDR3 nucleotide sequence: TGTGCCATCAGTGGGGACACCCAAGAGACCCAGTACTTC. This gives the protein CAISGDTQETQYF.

This chain joins TRBV12-3 or TRBV12-4 and TRBJ2-1; 9 positions agree with TRBD2. V lost 5 bases and J lost 8; bases outside the gene matches: 4. There are 13 residues in the CDR3. CDR3 residues: CASSNTSGHEQFF. The CDR3 nucleotides read TGTGCCAGCAGTAACACTAGCGGGCATGAGCAGTTCTTC.

This clonotype was detected many times. This sequence joins TRBV25-1 and TRBJ2-2; 9 nucleotides agree with TRBD2. The V segment lost 3 bases and the J segment 6 bases; nucleotides outside the gene matches: 5. The CDR3 sequence is 15 residues long. The germline gives CDR1 MGHDK, CDR2 SYGVNS. CDR3: CASSDLAGLAGELFF. Written as DNA, the CDR3 is TGTGCCAGCAGTGATCTAGCGGGACTTGCCGGGGAGCTGTTTTTT.

This clonotype was seen ten or more times. The chain couples TRBV27 to TRBJ1-1; D is ambiguous. Germline V gene lookup returns CDR1 MNHEY and CDR2 SMNVEV (reference sequence). The V and J ends lost 3 bases and 0 bases respectively, with 11 bases between them. The CDR3 totals 15 residues. CDR3: CASSFGGIMNTEAFF. The CDR3 DNA reads TGTGCCAGCAGTTTTGGTGGGATCATGAACACTGAAGCTTTCTTT.

The genes are TRBV20-1 and TRBJ2-6; possible D gene TRBD2, 5 bases. The CDR3 totals 16 residues. Germline V gene data show CDR1 as DFQATT and CDR2 as SNEGSKA (reference sequence). Trimming removed 5 bases from V and 4 bases from J, with 18 bases in between. The CDR3 coding sequence is TGCAGTGCTGGTAAATCCCGTCCGGGGGGGGCCAACGTCCTGACTTTC. It translates to CSAGKSRPGGANVLTF.

In its sample, this clonotype was seen many times. V is TRBV12-3 or TRBV12-4 and J is TRBJ2-7, with unresolved D. CDR3 length: 13 residues. The V gene lost 3 bases and the J gene lost 0 bases, with 6 bases spanning the gap. CDR3 sequence (DNA): TGTGCCAGCAGTTTCCACAACTCCTACGAGCAGTACGTC. Protein sequence: CASSFHNSYEQYV.

This clonotype was counted at least ten times. This chain uses TRBV5-1 with TRBJ2-2, with a possible D match to TRBD2 (7 bases). This CDR3 has 14 amino acids. CDR1 and CDR2 from the germline V gene are SGHRS and YFSETQ. Trimming took 0 bases from V and 6 from J, leaving 9 bases between them. The CDR3 loop is CASSLDGGPGELFF. CDR3 bases: TGCGCCAGCAGCTTGGACGGGGGGCCCGGGGAGCTGTTTTTT.

This clonotype was recorded at least ten times. The chain carries TRBV12-3 or TRBV12-4 and TRBJ1-2, with D possibly TRBD1 on 5 matching bases. The length of the CDR3 is 16 residues. The ends were cut back, 4 bases at V and 3 bases at J, with 18 bases in the middle. The CDR3 bases are TGTGCCAGCAGTTCGTACACCCGGGGCAGGGACTATGGCTACACCTTC. It translates to CASSSYTRGRDYGYTF.

The chain recombines TRBV5-1 with TRBJ2-2; D is possibly TRBD1 (5 bases). Trimming left V 4 bases short and J 6 bases short, with 19 bases between. CDR3 length: 16 residues. Germline CDR1 and CDR2: SGHRS and YFSETQ. The CDR3 region has the DNA TGCGCCAGCAGCCCCCTCCGTCAGGGATCTGCCGGGGAGCTGTTTTTT. Protein sequence: CASSPLRQGSAGELFF. Based on the CDR3 plus reference TRBV5-1 and TRBJ2-2, the full variable domain is KAGVTQTPRYLIKTRGQQVTLSCSPISGHRSVSWYQQTPGQGLQFLFEYFSETQRNKGNFPGRFSGRQFSNSRSEMNVSTLELGDSALYLCASSPLRQGSAGELFFGEGSRLTVL.

Worth noting for this clonotype: A read error likely explains this, since a far larger clone differs by one base. The chain carries TRBV7-9 and TRBJ2-3; maybe TRBD1 (6 bases). The CDR3 runs to 12 residues. Germline V lookup: CDR1 SEHNR, CDR2 FQNEAQ (reference sequence). DNA of the CDR3: TGTGACAGCAGCCCTCAGGGGGATACGCAGTATTTT. Its protein product is CDSSPQGDTQYF. The entire variable domain, with the rest obtained from reference TRBV7-9 and TRBJ2-3, is as follows: DTGVSQNPRHKITKRGQNVTFRCDPISEHNRLYWYRQTLGQGPEFLTYFQNEAQLEKSRLLSDRFSAERPKGSFSTLEIQRTEQGDSAMYLCDSSPQGDTQYFGPGTRLTVL.

This clonotype was detected many times. The rearrangement uses TRBV20-1 and TRBJ2-5; TRBD1 is a possible D gene (6 bases). The germline V gene has CDR1 DFQATT and CDR2 SNEGSKA (reference sequence). The CDR3 spans 11 residues. This CDR3 is CGQGLGGTQYF. The CDR3 DNA reads as TGCGGGCAGGGGCTGGGTGGGACCCAGTACTTC.